Listed below are T cell receptor beta chains from one sample, sequenced in a study of blood T cells in healthy people across ages. From the 5' RACE reads, TCRdb called clonotypes with MiXCR, one entry per CDR3 protein. The profile covers hundreds of thousands of distinct CDR3 sequences, with about 25% appearing a single time and 9.4% taken by the ten largest. This same sample was also taken into another study, of T cells of mothers and their children.

The sequenced sample consisted of blood. The receptors stem from a boy aged 10-17 years in good health. The CDR3 runs from the conserved cysteine through the conserved F or W. A D gene is named only where the DNA matches it firmly. Clone sizes are given selectively: once, few, many, or a class where the clone is expanded.

TGTGCCAGCAGCCAGGGGACAGCTTATAGCAATCAGCCCCAGCATTTT	CASSQGTAYSNQPQHF	few	TRBV3-1	TRBD1	TRBJ1-5
TGTGCCGGCAGTTGGGACAGGGGCACAGATACGCAGTATTTT	CAGSWDRGTDTQYF	.	TRBV28	TRBD1	TRBJ2-3
TGTGCCAGCAGCTTAGGGACGAATCACAATGAGCAGTTCTTC	CASSLGTNHNEQFF	.	TRBV7-3	.	TRBJ2-1
TGTGCCAGCAGTTTCGAAGACAGGCCCTACGAGCAGTACTTC	CASSFEDRPYEQYF	.	TRBV12-3/TRBV12-4	.	TRBJ2-7
TGTGCCAGCAGTTCAGGGAGTGTGGATCAGCCCCAGCATTTT	CASSSGSVDQPQHF	few	TRBV28	.	TRBJ1-5
TGTGCCAGCAGCAGTACGAACACCGGGGAGCTGTTTTTT	CASSSTNTGELFF	.	TRBV3-1	.	TRBJ2-2
TGTGCCACCAGTGACCTTTACCGGGTATCCTTC	CATSDLYRVSF	.	TRBV24-1	.	TRBJ1-2
TGTGCCAGCAGCTCTCTTACAGGGTTTGAGATTGACACTGAAGCTTTCTTT	CASSSLTGFEIDTEAFF	.	TRBV6-6	.	TRBJ1-1
TGTGCCAGCAGTACTAAGACGGGGGAGCTGTTTTTT	CASSTKTGELFF	few	TRBV28	.	TRBJ2-2
TGTGCCAGCTCACCATTCGCGGGATCCGCCACAGATACGCAGTATTTT	CASSPFAGSATDTQYF	.	TRBV18	.	TRBJ2-3
TGCAGTGCTAGAGCAAAGACAGGCTCCAATGAGCAGTTCTTC	CSARAKTGSNEQFF	few	TRBV20-1	.	TRBJ2-1
TGTGCCAGCAGCTGGACGACTAACTATGGCTACACCTTC	CASSWTTNYGYTF	.	TRBV7-8	.	TRBJ1-2
TGTGCCAGCAGTTTATTACTGAGCGGGGTAAAGGTAGCAGATACGCAGTATTTT	CASSLLLSGVKVADTQYF	.	TRBV27	TRBD2	TRBJ2-3
TGCAGCGTTGAAGATAGGGCCCGGCCCCCATTGACTAACTATGGCTACACCTTC	CSVEDRARPPLTNYGYTF	few	TRBV29-1	.	TRBJ1-2
TGTGCCAGCAGTTCGGTTGAGGGACAGGGTGATGGCTACACCTTC	CASSSVEGQGDGYTF	few	TRBV28	TRBD1	TRBJ1-2
TGTGCCAGCAGCCCGAACAGGGTCAGCGGAGAAAAACTGTTTTTT	CASSPNRVSGEKLFF	.	TRBV5-4	.	TRBJ1-4
TGTGCCAGCAGTCCGAGCCTCTGGGGGAATGAGCAGTTCTTC	CASSPSLWGNEQFF	few	TRBV25-1	.	TRBJ2-1
TGCGCCAGCAGCTTGTATTCTCAGGAGGACGAGCAGTACTTC	CASSLYSQEDEQYF	few	TRBV5-1	.	TRBJ2-7
TGCGCCAGCAGCCAAGATTGGAGTTGGGGACTAGCGGGATCATACAATGAGCAGTCCTTC	CASSQDWSWGLAGSYNEQSF	.	TRBV4-3	TRBD2	TRBJ2-5
TGTGCCAGCAGCTTAGGAGCGGCAGGGTCCTACGAGCAGTACTTC	CASSLGAAGSYEQYF	.	TRBV11-2	.	TRBJ2-7
TGTGCCAGCAGTTTGAGGGGACAGGAGAGCTCTGGAAACACCATATATTTT	CASSLRGQESSGNTIYF	.	TRBV12-3/TRBV12-4	TRBD1	TRBJ1-3
TGCAGTGCTAGAGGGACCGGGACTAGCGGCTCATACAATGAGCAGTACTTC	CSARGTGTSGSYNEQYF	.	TRBV20-1	TRBD2	TRBJ2-5
TGTGCCACCCTGGGGACAGCTAACTATGGCTACACCTTC	CATLGTANYGYTF	few	TRBV6-1	TRBD1	TRBJ1-2
TGTGCCAGCAGCTTAGATAACAGCATTGAGCAGTTCTTC	CASSLDNSIEQFF	few	TRBV7-9	.	TRBJ2-1
TGCAGTGCTACCGAGGAGTATGAGCAGTTCTTC	CSATEEYEQFF	.	TRBV20-1	.	TRBJ2-1
TGTGCCAGCAGCACCAACCCGGGACAGGCCAAAAACATTCAGTACTTC	CASSTNPGQAKNIQYF	few	TRBV7-2	TRBD1	TRBJ2-4
TGTGCCAGCAGCCGCTACAGGGTTGGGCGCGAGCAGTACTTC	CASSRYRVGREQYF	few	TRBV14	.	TRBJ2-7
TGTGCCAGCAGCCCAAGGGACAGGGGTGGGAATCAGCCCCAGCATTTT	CASSPRDRGGNQPQHF	few	TRBV3-1	TRBD1	TRBJ1-5
TGTGCCAGCAGCCAGACTAGCGGGGTAGCCAAAAACATTCAGTACTTC	CASSQTSGVAKNIQYF	.	TRBV7-2	TRBD2	TRBJ2-4
TGTGCCAGCACAGGGGGTGGGAACACTGAAGCTTTCTTT	CASTGGGNTEAFF	few	TRBV2	TRBD1	TRBJ1-1
TGCGCCAGCAGCCTGCCGGGACTGTCCCAAGAGACCCAGTACTTC	CASSLPGLSQETQYF	few	TRBV4-1	.	TRBJ2-5
TGTGCCAGCAGCTTATTGTGGGGGTTTAACAATGAGCAGTTCTTC	CASSLLWGFNNEQFF	.	TRBV7-9	.	TRBJ2-1
TGTGCCAGCAGTCCTCCTTCGGGGGGGGGCCATGGCTACACCTTC	CASSPPSGGGHGYTF	.	TRBV28	.	TRBJ1-2
TGTGCCAGCATCGAACTCGGGGGAAACACCGGGGAGCTGTTTTTT	CASIELGGNTGELFF	.	TRBV12-3/TRBV12-4	.	TRBJ2-2
TGTGCCAGCAGCCCCTGGGTTGGGGATACGCAGTATTTT	CASSPWVGDTQYF	few	TRBV7-9	.	TRBJ2-3
TGTGCCAGCAGCCCGGGACCGGTGGGGGAGCAGTACTTC	CASSPGPVGEQYF	few	TRBV12-3/TRBV12-4	.	TRBJ2-7
TGCAGTGCAGACCCTGGGGATAGCGGGAATCTTGGTGAGCAGTTCTTC	CSADPGDSGNLGEQFF	few	TRBV20-1	TRBD2	TRBJ2-1
TGCGCCAGCAGCCTTGGGGTGGCGGCGAACACTGAAGCTTTCTTT	CASSLGVAANTEAFF	few	TRBV4-1	.	TRBJ1-1
TGCGCCAGCAGCCAACGCGGGAGAGGGGACACCGGGGAGCTGTTTTTT	CASSQRGRGDTGELFF	.	TRBV4-3	TRBD2	TRBJ2-2
TGCAGTGCTACCGGACCCTCCTTCTCCTACGAGCAGTACTTC	CSATGPSFSYEQYF	.	TRBV20-1	.	TRBJ2-7
TGCGCCAGCAGCCAAGATTGGGGGGCAGGTGAAAAACTGTTTTTT	CASSQDWGAGEKLFF	few	TRBV4-3	.	TRBJ1-4
TGTGCCAGCAGTCCCGGACATAATCAGTACTTC	CASSPGHNQYF	few	TRBV28	.	TRBJ2-4
TGCAGTGCTAGATTCTTGACTAGCGGGAGACAGGATGAGCAGTTCTTC	CSARFLTSGRQDEQFF	.	TRBV20-1	TRBD2	TRBJ2-1